This TCR beta chain was sequenced in a study of shared clonotypes between healthy human individuals. Overall study context: Three plates were used per donor for CD4 naive, three for CD4 memory, two for CD8 naive and one for CD8 memory.

Libraries were prepared by immunoSEQ multiplex PCR; TCRdb keeps only in-frame clonotypes and omits some of them. The table shows 2 million to 2.5 million clones, with roughly 94% occurring only once. CD45RO negativity and positive selection for CCR7 defined naive CD8 cells, a population that excluded terminally differentiated effector memory CD45RA+ cells. As for this clone: Its antigen is currently unknown.

Germline CDR1 reads ENHRY; CDR2 reads SYGVKD. This CDR3 has 15 residues. Trimming at V came to 6 bases and at J to 5 bases, leaving 10 bases not matched to a gene. General study points: Among a few donors, approximately 5.4% of naive CD4 clonotypes were found in common.

The sequence was obtained from a man younger than 35 in good health. V gene TRBV10-3 combines with J gene TRBJ2-1; 7 nucleotides agree with TRBD2. What was sequenced was naive CD8+ T cells sorted from blood. CDR3 sequence (DNA): TGTGCCATCAGCGTACTAGCGAGCAAAGACAATGAGCAGTTCTTC. Its translation: CAISVLASKDNEQFF.